This TCR beta chain stems from a study of blood T cell repertoires in COVID-19 (dated by TCRdb to the early 2020s). Notes on the research overall: Collaborator samples came from the United States, Italy and Spain and covered acute and convalescent phases of COVID-19. The material from the prospective study consisted of cDNA or gDNA derived from T cells, B-cell-depleted T cells, or PBMCs. The samples were drawn from the first 160 participants of the ongoing ImmuneRACE study and from more than 1,000 subjects provided by 6 global collaborators. Sample metadata almost always included a de-identified subject ID, COVID-19 status, age in years and sex. A freely available public database, intended as a resource for researchers studying the immune response to SARS-CoV-2, is where the repertoires were released. HLA class I and class II types, where available, came from metadata supplied by the sample provider rather than from assay-based typing. Subjects who had been exposed to COVID-19, were actively infected with it, or had recovered from it provided the deeply sampled blood TCRbeta repertoires that made up the dataset.

About this clone: The antigen this receptor binds is unknown. Within one base of it there is no much larger clone, and no base qualities were kept.

The immunoSEQ Assay, a bias-controlled multiplex PCR, was used to amplify TCRbeta CDR3 regions from genomic DNA. The study's own analysis went as follows. The number of nucleated cells in each sample was estimated by amplification of reference gene primers within the assay. Sequence reads were collapsed and filtered to measure the absolute abundance of every unique TCRbeta CDR3 rearrangement. For each sample, productive Simpson clonality was calculated as the square root of Simpson's diversity index over productive rearrangements. Here the immuneACCESS table is served through TCRdb, limited to in-frame sequences with V and J called. Missing clones are a known gap in these copies; in checked studies unresolved V genes cover under half, and the rest lacks a known reason. D and trimming come from the DNA, and the V and J calls and clone size come from that table. This sample gives about 120,000 clones in total; about 80% of them show up just once. Roughly 17% of the sample rests with the top ten.

Paper-wide results and their limitations: The amount of clinical and demographic metadata varied by source and participant and was provided uncurated.

Each collaborating institution followed its own protocols to collect whole blood in K2EDTA tubes. For TCRbeta analysis, collaborator samples were shipped as frozen whole blood, as isolated PBMCs, or as DNA extracted from either sample type. The sequenced material came from peripheral blood. This receptor was obtained from a woman over 75 with active or convalescent COVID-19.

The nucleotide sequence reads as follows: TGTGCCAGCAGCCTAGAGGCGCGGGAGCGGCCGGATACGCAGTATTTT. It codes for CASSLEARERPDTQYF. The rearranged chain carries TRBV9 and TRBJ2-3; TRBD2 agrees with 7 junctional bases. For this chain, trimming is 4 bases at the V end and 6 bases at the J end, and the number of junction bases without a gene match is 14. The CDR3 holds 16 amino acids from the cysteine to the phenylalanine. The entry retains the CDR3 DNA only, 48 bases that are in frame from base 1. Based on the germline V gene, the CDR1 and CDR2 sequences are SGDLS and YYNGEE. With the rest looked up from the reference TRBV9 and TRBJ2-3 genes rather than sequenced, the full variable domain is DSGVTQTPKHLITATGQRVTLRCSPRSGDLSVYWYQQSLDQGLQFLIQYYNGEERAKGNILERFSAQQFPDLHSELNLSSLELGDSALYFCASSLEARERPDTQYFGPGTRLTVL.